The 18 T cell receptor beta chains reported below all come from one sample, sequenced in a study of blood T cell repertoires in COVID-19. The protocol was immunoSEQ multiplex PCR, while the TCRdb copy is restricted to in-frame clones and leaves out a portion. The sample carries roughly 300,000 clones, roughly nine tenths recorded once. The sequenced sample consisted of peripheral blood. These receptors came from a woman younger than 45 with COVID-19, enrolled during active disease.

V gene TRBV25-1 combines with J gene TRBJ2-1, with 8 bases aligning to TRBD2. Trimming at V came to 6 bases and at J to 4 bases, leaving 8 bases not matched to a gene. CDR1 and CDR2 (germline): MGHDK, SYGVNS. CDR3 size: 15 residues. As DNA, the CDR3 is TGTGCCAGCAGCGGAGGGAAGCGGGAGTACAATGAGCAGTTCTTC. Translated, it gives CASSGGKREYNEQFF.

CDR3 bases: TGTGCCATCAGTGATACAGGAGCGGGAGCCCCTCAAGAGACCCAGTACTTC. Amino acids: CAISDTGAGAPQETQYF. The V and J genes are TRBV10-3 and TRBJ2-5, with 8 positions matching TRBD2. This CDR3 is built from 17 residues. The germline V gene encodes CDR1 ENHRY and CDR2 SYGVKD. V was clipped by 3 bases and J by 2 bases; unmatched bases: 11.

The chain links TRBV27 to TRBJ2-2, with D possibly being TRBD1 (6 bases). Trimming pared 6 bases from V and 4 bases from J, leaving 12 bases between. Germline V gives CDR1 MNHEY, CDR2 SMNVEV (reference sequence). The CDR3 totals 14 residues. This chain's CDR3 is CASRPTGSTGELFF. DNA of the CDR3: TGTGCCAGCAGACCAACAGGGAGCACCGGGGAGCTGTTTTTT.

The CDR3 reads CASSLAGGALGYGYTF. CDR3 nucleotides: TGTGCCAGCAGTTTAGCAGGGGGAGCTTTGGGCTATGGCTACACCTTC. The chain has TRBV27 and TRBJ1-2; 7 bases agree with TRBD1. CDR1 and CDR2 (germline): MNHEY, SMNVEV (reference sequence). There are 16 residues in the CDR3. V shed 2 bases, J shed 4 bases, and the junction held 10 bases outside the gene matches.

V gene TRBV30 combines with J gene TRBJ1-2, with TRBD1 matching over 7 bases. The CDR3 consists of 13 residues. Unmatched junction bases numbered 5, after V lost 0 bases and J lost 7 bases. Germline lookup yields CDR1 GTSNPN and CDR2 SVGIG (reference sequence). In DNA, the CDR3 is TGTGCCTGGAGTGTAAAGGGGGCGCGTGGCTACACCTTC. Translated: CAWSVKGARGYTF. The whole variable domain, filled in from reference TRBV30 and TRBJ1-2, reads SQTIHQWPATLVQPVGSPLSLECTVEGTSNPNLYWYRQAAGRGLQLLFYSVGIGQISSEVPQNLSASRPQDRQFILSSKKLLLSDSGFYLCAWSVKGARGYTFGSGTRLTVV.

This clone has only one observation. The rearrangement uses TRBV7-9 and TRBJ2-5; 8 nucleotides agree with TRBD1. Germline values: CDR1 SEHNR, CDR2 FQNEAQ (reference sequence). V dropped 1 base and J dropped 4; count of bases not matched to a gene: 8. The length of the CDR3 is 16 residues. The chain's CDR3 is CASSLGDDRGGETQYF. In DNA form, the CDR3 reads TGTGCCAGCAGCTTAGGGGACGACAGGGGCGGAGAGACCCAGTACTTC.

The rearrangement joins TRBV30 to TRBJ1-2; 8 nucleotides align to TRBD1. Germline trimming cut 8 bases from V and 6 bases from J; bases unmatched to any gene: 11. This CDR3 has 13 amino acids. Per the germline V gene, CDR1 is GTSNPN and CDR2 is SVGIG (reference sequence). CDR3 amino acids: CALMADRENGYTF. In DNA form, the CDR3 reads TGTGCCCTGATGGCGGACAGGGAAAATGGCTACACCTTC.

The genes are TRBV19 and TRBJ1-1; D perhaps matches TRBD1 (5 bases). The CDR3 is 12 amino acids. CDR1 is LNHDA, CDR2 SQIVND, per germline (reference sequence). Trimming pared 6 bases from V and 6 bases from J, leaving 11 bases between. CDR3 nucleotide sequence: TGTGCCAGTAGGGGGGAGGTAGCTGAAGCTTTCTTT. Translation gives CASRGEVAEAFF. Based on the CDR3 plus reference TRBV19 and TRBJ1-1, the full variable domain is DGGITQSPKYLFRKEGQNVTLSCEQNLNHDAMYWYRQDPGQGLRLIYYSQIVNDFQKGDIAEGYSVSREKKESFPLTVTSAQKNPTAFYLCASRGEVAEAFFGQGTRLTVV.

This CDR3 reads CASSPPGTVYGYTF. The CDR3 DNA reads as TGTGCCAGCAGTCCCCCCGGGACAGTTTATGGCTACACCTTC. The gene calls are TRBV28 and TRBJ1-2; 7 bases line up with TRBD1. The CDR3 has 14 amino acids. After removal of 5 bases from V and 5 bases from J, the junction contained 8 bases not matched to a gene. The V gene's germline CDR1 is MDHEN and CDR2 SYDVKM.

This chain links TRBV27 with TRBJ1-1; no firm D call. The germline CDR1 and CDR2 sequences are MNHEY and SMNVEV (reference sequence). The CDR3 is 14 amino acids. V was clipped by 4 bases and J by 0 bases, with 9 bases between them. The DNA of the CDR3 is TGTGCCAGCAGTTGGGCCCGGTTGAACACTGAAGCTTTCTTT. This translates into CASSWARLNTEAFF.

As DNA, the CDR3 is TGTGCCAGCAGCTTAGGGAGGGAGGAAAAACTGTTTTTT. This sequence encodes CASSLGREEKLFF. The J gene is TRBJ1-4, the V gene TRBV7-8; D not certain. Trimming took off 1 base at V and 8 bases at J, with 8 bases between the two ends. This CDR3 contains 13 residues. Germline CDR1 is SGHVS and CDR2 is FQNEAQ.

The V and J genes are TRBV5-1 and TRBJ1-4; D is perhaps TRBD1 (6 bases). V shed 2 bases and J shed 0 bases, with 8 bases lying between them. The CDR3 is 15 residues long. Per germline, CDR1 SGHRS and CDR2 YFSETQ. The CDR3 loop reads CASSLGGATNEKLFF. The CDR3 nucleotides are TGCGCCAGCAGCTTAGGGGGTGCAACTAATGAAAAACTGTTTTTT. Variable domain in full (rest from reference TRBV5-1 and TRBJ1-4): KAGVTQTPRYLIKTRGQQVTLSCSPISGHRSVSWYQQTPGQGLQFLFEYFSETQRNKGNFPGRFSGRQFSNSRSEMNVSTLELGDSALYLCASSLGGATNEKLFFGSGTQLSVL.

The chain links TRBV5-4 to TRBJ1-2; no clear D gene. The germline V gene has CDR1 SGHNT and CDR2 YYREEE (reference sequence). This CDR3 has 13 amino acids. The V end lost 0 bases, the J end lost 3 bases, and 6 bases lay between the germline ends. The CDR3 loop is CASSLDSYYGYTF. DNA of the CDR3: TGTGCCAGCAGCTTGGACAGTTACTATGGCTACACCTTC.

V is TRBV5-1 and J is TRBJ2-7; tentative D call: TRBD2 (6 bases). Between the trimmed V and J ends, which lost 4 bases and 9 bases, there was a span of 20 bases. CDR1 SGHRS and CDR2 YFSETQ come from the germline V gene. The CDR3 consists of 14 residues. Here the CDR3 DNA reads TGCGCCAGCAGCGGAACCGGGGGAAGTACTACGCAGTACTTC. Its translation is CASSGTGGSTTQYF. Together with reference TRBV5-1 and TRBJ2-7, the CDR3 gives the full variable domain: KAGVTQTPRYLIKTRGQQVTLSCSPISGHRSVSWYQQTPGQGLQFLFEYFSETQRNKGNFPGRFSGRQFSNSRSEMNVSTLELGDSALYLCASSGTGGSTTQYFGPGTRLTVT.

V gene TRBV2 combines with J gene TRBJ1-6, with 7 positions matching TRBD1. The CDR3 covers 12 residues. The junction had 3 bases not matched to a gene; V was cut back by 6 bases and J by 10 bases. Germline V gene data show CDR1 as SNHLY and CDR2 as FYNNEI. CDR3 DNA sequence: TGTGCCAGCAGGGCAGGGGGATCACCCCTCCACTTT. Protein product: CASRAGGSPLHF.

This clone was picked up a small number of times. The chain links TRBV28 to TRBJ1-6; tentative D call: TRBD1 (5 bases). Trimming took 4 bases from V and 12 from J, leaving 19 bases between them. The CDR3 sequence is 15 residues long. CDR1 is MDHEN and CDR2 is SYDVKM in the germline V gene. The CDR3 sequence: CASSSLVAGEQPLHF. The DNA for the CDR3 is TGTGCCAGCAGTTCCCTGGTGGCGGGGGAGCAACCCCTCCACTTT.

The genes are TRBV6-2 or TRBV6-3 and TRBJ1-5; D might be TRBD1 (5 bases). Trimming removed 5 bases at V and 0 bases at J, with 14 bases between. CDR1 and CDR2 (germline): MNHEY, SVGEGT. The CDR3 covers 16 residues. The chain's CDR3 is CASSRREGVSNQPQHF. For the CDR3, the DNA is TGTGCCAGCAGTCGTCGCGAAGGGGTTAGCAATCAGCCCCAGCATTTT.

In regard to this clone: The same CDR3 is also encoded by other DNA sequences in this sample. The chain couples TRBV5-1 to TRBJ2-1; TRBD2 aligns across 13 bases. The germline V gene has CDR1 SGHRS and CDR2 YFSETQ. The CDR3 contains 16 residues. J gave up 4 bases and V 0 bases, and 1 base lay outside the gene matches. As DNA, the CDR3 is TGCGCCAGCAGCTTGGAACTAGCGGGAGGGTACAATGAGCAGTTCTTC. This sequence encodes CASSLELAGGYNEQFF. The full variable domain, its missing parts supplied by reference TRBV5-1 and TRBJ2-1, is KAGVTQTPRYLIKTRGQQVTLSCSPISGHRSVSWYQQTPGQGLQFLFEYFSETQRNKGNFPGRFSGRQFSNSRSEMNVSTLELGDSALYLCASSLELAGGYNEQFFGPGTRLTVL.